The 21 T cell receptor beta chains given below trace back to one sample, sequenced in a study of blood T cell repertoires in COVID-19. The table came from immunoSEQ multiplex PCR; TCRdb's copy has only in-frame clones and leaves some out. The table records tens of thousands of clones, around 93% of them present only once. Sequencing was performed on peripheral blood. Receptor source: a human donor in a cohort sampled during active COVID-19.

The chain has TRBV4-1 and TRBJ1-3; D gene unclear. The CDR3 runs 16 residues. The V end lost 1 base, the J end lost 0 bases, and 10 bases lay between the germline ends. Per the germline V gene, CDR1 is MGHRA and CDR2 is YSYEKL. In DNA, the CDR3 is TGCGCCAGCAGCCAAGCGGTACAGACCTCTGGAAACACCATATATTTT. Its protein product is CASSQAVQTSGNTIYF.

This CDR3 reads CASSRTSGGAGTDTQYF. In nucleotides, the CDR3 is TGCGCCAGCAGTAGGACTAGCGGGGGGGCCGGGACAGATACGCAGTATTTT. This sequence joins TRBV10-2 and TRBJ2-3; 15 bases line up with TRBD2. In germline, CDR1 is WSHSY, CDR2 SAAADI. The CDR3 is made up of 17 amino acids. Trimming took 5 bases from V and 3 from J; bases not matched to a gene: 6.

V gene TRBV27 combines with J gene TRBJ1-5; the D is unclear. The CDR3 extends over 13 amino acids. The V gene's germline CDR1 is MNHEY and CDR2 SMNVEV (reference sequence). V was shortened by 5 bases and J by 6 bases, with 11 bases between the two germline ends. The CDR3, as DNA: TGTGCCAGCAGTCTGAGGGTTTCTCAGCCCCAGCATTTT. The encoded protein is CASSLRVSQPQHF.

The rearrangement links TRBV7-8 to TRBJ2-7; TRBD1 matches at 9 bases. V shed 5 bases, J shed 4 bases, and the junction held 9 bases outside the gene matches. This CDR3 region has 15 residues. The germline V gene encodes CDR1 SGHVS and CDR2 FQNEAQ. The CDR3 sequence is CASSPRRTGVYEQYF. CDR3 sequence (DNA): TGTGCCAGCAGCCCCAGAAGGACAGGGGTTTACGAGCAGTACTTC.

This chain links TRBV7-8 with TRBJ1-2; D might be TRBD1 (5 bases). The CDR3 is 14 amino acids. The germline V gene has CDR1 SGHVS and CDR2 FQNEAQ. The V end lost 1 base, the J end lost 3 bases, and 9 bases lay between the germline ends. The CDR3 coding sequence is TGTGCCAGCAGCTTAGGTTTAGGGGACTATGGCTACACCTTC. Its protein product is CASSLGLGDYGYTF.

This clone appeared a single time. The chain uses TRBV7-7 and TRBJ2-3; 12 positions match TRBD2. V lost 4 bases, J lost 5 bases, and 4 bases stayed unmatched. The CDR3 sequence is 15 residues long. The germline gives CDR1 SSHAT, CDR2 FNYEAQ (reference sequence). In nucleotides, the CDR3 is TGTGCCAGCAGCTCTAGCGGGGGGGCAGGAGATACGCAGTATTTT. Protein sequence: CASSSSGGAGDTQYF. The full variable domain, rest sourced from reference TRBV7-7 and TRBJ2-3, is GAGVSQSPRYKVTKRGQDVTLRCDPISSHATLYWYQQALGQGPEFLTYFNYEAQPDKSGLPSDRFSAERPEGSISTLTIQRTEQRDSAMYRCASSSSGGAGDTQYFGPGTRLTVL.

J is TRBJ2-7 and V is TRBV19; 11 nucleotides agree with TRBD2. V shed 11 bases, J shed 5 bases, and the junction held 14 bases outside the gene matches. Germline V gene sequence: CDR1 LNHDA, CDR2 SQIVND (reference sequence). The CDR3 has 15 amino acids. The CDR3 DNA reads as TGTGCCGGCCTAGCGGGAGGTCCCCATAGACACGAGCAGTACTTC. This gives the protein CAGLAGGPHRHEQYF.

The chain recombines TRBV5-4 with TRBJ2-2; D is unresolved. The CDR3 covers 14 residues. Germline loops: CDR1 SGHNT, CDR2 YYREEE (reference sequence). V lost 3 bases, J lost 2 bases, and 8 bases lay in between. The CDR3 protein is CASSSEINTGELFF. CDR3 nucleotide sequence: TGTGCCAGCAGCTCGGAGATTAACACCGGGGAGCTGTTTTTT.

The chain joins TRBV2 to TRBJ2-1; tentatively, D is TRBD2 (5 bases). This CDR3 contains 17 residues. V was cut by 7 bases and J by 9 bases, with 28 bases left in between. The germline V gene has CDR1 SNHLY and CDR2 FYNNEI. The CDR3 sequence: CASTPTRAALDSGEQFF. Here the CDR3 DNA reads TGTGCCAGCACCCCCACTAGGGCCGCTCTGGATTCGGGTGAGCAGTTCTTC.

The J gene is TRBJ2-7, the V gene TRBV6-2 or TRBV6-3; TRBD1 matches 9 bases. From germline, CDR1 is MNHEY and CDR2 SVGEGT. The length of the CDR3 is 15 residues. With V trimmed by 4 bases and J by 2 bases, 6 bases remained unmatched. CDR3 in DNA: TGTGCCAGCAGTTCCGCCGGGACAGGGACCTACGAGCAGTACTTC. Its translation is CASSSAGTGTYEQYF.

About this clone itself: Other DNA sequences from this sample encode an identical CDR3 as well. The chain employs TRBV7-9 and TRBJ1-2; tentatively, D is TRBD1 (5 bases). The CDR3 runs 15 residues. Germline CDR1 SEHNR, CDR2 FQNEAQ (reference sequence). Trimming shortened V by 2 bases and J by 4 bases, and 14 bases separated the two germline ends. This CDR3 is CASSLRGSGGYGYTF. The CDR3 DNA reads as TGTGCCAGCAGCTTACGGGGGTCTGGGGGCTATGGCTACACCTTC.

V gene TRBV27 combines with J gene TRBJ2-7; a weak D match, TRBD1 (5 bases). With 5 bases removed from V and 3 bases from J, the gap between germline ends came to 14 bases. The CDR3 contains 14 residues. Germline V gene lookup returns CDR1 MNHEY and CDR2 SMNVEV (reference sequence). CDR3 region: CASSPTGPRYEQYF. The CDR3 DNA reads as TGTGCCAGCAGTCCCACAGGCCCGCGCTACGAGCAGTACTTC.

The V gene is TRBV24-1, the J gene TRBJ2-3; the match to TRBD2 covers 10 bases. The trim removed 3 bases at V and 1 base at J, leaving 9 bases unmatched. The CDR3 extends over 18 amino acids. In germline, CDR1 is KGHDR, CDR2 SFDVKD. The CDR3 DNA reads as TGTGCCACCAGTGATAGAACTAGCGGGATCCGGGGCACAGATACGCAGTATTTT. This gives the protein CATSDRTSGIRGTDTQYF.

A few counts support this clone. The chain carries TRBV5-1 and TRBJ2-3, with 9 bases fitting TRBD2. V lost 3 bases to trimming and J lost 1 base; unmatched junction nucleotides: 3. This CDR3 is built from 15 residues. Germline V gives CDR1 SGHRS, CDR2 YFSETQ. The CDR3 DNA reads as TGCGCCAGCAGCTGGGCGGGGGGGCGCACAGATACGCAGTATTTT. Translating it yields CASSWAGGRTDTQYF.

The rearrangement links TRBV24-1 to TRBJ2-5; perhaps TRBD2 as D (6 bases). Germline V gene lookup returns CDR1 KGHDR and CDR2 SFDVKD. Trimming took off 5 bases at V and 3 bases at J, with 9 bases between the two ends. The CDR3 covers 13 residues. The DNA of the CDR3 is TGTGCCACCAGTGGAGGCGGGAAAGAGACCCAGTACTTC. This sequence encodes CATSGGGKETQYF.

The chain links TRBV30 to TRBJ2-3; TRBD1 matches at 9 bases. Germline CDR1 GTSNPN, CDR2 SVGIG (reference sequence). The CDR3 runs 15 residues. V lost 3 bases, J lost 5 bases, and 9 bases stayed unmatched. The chain's CDR3 is CAWSQGDRELDTQYF. The CDR3, as DNA: TGTGCCTGGAGCCAAGGGGACAGGGAACTAGATACGCAGTATTTT.

The chain combines TRBV6-2 or TRBV6-3 with TRBJ2-5; perhaps TRBD2 as D (5 bases). This CDR3 is 17 amino acids long. Germline loops: CDR1 MNHEY, CDR2 SVGEGT. V lost 7 bases to trimming and J lost 5 bases, with 26 bases between them. The CDR3, as DNA: TGTGCCAGCACCCCCGGAGGTTGGGATGTATCGAGGGAGACCCAGTACTTC. Its translation: CASTPGGWDVSRETQYF.

The rearrangement links TRBV18 to TRBJ2-7; D might be TRBD1 (5 bases). CDR3 length: 14 amino acids. Deletions cut 1 base from V and 7 bases from J, with 14 bases between. Germline V gene sequence: CDR1 KGHSH, CDR2 LQKENI. The CDR3 reads CASSPRSQGEEQYF. CDR3 nucleotide sequence: TGTGCCAGCTCACCACGTTCCCAGGGCGAAGAGCAGTACTTC.

The chain employs TRBV7-3 and TRBJ2-5; TRBD1 matches at 8 bases. Germline CDR1 is SGHTA and CDR2 is FQGTGA. This CDR3 region has 13 residues. V was clipped by 4 bases and J by 3 bases; unmatched bases: 1. The CDR3 DNA reads as TGTGCCAGCAGCTCGACAGGGGAAGAGACCCAGTACTTC. Encoded protein: CASSSTGEETQYF.

The V call is TRBV10-3, the J call TRBJ1-1; D is perhaps TRBD1 (5 bases). V dropped 4 bases and J dropped 3 bases, with 15 bases sitting between them. In germline, CDR1 is ENHRY, CDR2 SYGVKD. The CDR3 has 15 amino acids. CDR3 bases: TGTGCCATCAGTGCAAGACCAGGGATTGACACTGAAGCTTTCTTT. Residues: CAISARPGIDTEAFF.

In DNA form, the CDR3 reads TGTGCCAGCAGCTTAGAGGGGTGGGGCTCCTACGAGCAGTACTTC. Encoded protein: CASSLEGWGSYEQYF. The V and J genes are TRBV7-2 and TRBJ2-7; maybe TRBD1 (5 bases). Germline V gives CDR1 SGHTA, CDR2 FQGNSA. V gave up 1 base and J gave up 0 bases, with 10 bases separating them. The CDR3 is 15 amino acids.